This entry describes one T cell receptor beta chain. RNA transcripts were the template, and TCR beta CDR3 regions were amplified from them. Amplification began with first-round RT-PCR using HTBI primers, then second-round multiplex PCR was performed. MiXCR, run by TCRdb on the multiplex PCR reads, gives a single entry per CDR3 protein. The sample lists fewer than 600,000 distinct CDR3 sequences, roughly an eighth occurring once. The record originates from a study of Graves' ophthalmopathy and Graves' hyperthyroidism. As the starting material, around 9.1 ml of fresh peripheral blood yielded the PBMCs. Trimming removed 0 bases at V and 0 bases at J, with 20 bases between. From germline, CDR1 is LGHNA and CDR2 YNFKEQ. There are 19 residues in the CDR3.

This chain links TRBV4-2 with TRBJ1-1; no reliable D call. The receptor comes from a woman aged 25 to 39 with Graves' ophthalmopathy. The source material was blood. DNA of the CDR3: TGTGCCAGCAGCCAAGAAAGTGCGGGGAGTGCCAGGATGAACACTGAAGCTTTCTTT. Protein: CASSQESAGSARMNTEAFF.